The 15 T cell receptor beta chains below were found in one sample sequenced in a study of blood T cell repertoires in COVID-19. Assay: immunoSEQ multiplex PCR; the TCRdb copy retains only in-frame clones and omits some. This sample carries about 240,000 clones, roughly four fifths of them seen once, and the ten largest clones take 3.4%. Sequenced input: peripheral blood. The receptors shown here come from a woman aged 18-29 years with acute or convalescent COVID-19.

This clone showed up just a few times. The CDR3 here is CASSLGLAEYNEQFF. CDR3 bases: TGTGCCAGCAGCTTAGGACTAGCGGAGTACAATGAGCAGTTCTTC. The genes are TRBV7-8 and TRBJ2-1; 9 bases map to TRBD2. The trim removed 1 base at V and 4 bases at J, leaving 2 bases unmatched. The germline V gene has CDR1 SGHVS and CDR2 FQNEAQ. The CDR3 sequence is 15 residues long.

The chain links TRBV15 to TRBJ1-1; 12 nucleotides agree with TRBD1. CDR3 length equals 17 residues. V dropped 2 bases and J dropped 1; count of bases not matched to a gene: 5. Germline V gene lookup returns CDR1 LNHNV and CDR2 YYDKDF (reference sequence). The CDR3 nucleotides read TGTGCCACCAGCAGAACCGGGACAGGGGGCCCGAACACTGAAGCTTTCTTT. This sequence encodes CATSRTGTGGPNTEAFF.

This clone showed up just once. CDR3 sequence: CASSLGGGRGSEQFF. The CDR3 DNA is TGTGCCAGCAGCTTAGGGGGGGGACGAGGAAGTGAGCAGTTCTTC. The chain couples TRBV7-9 to TRBJ2-1, with 7 bases that match TRBD2. This CDR3 is 15 amino acids long. CDR1 is SEHNR and CDR2 is FQNEAQ in the germline V gene (reference sequence). V shed 1 base and J 9 bases; nucleotides not matched to a gene: 9.

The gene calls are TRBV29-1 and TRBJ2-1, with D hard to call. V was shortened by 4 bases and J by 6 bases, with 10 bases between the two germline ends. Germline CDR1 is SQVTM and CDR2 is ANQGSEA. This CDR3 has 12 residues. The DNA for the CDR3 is TGCAGCGTTGCCCTCAGCGCCAATGAGCAGTTCTTC. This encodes CSVALSANEQFF.

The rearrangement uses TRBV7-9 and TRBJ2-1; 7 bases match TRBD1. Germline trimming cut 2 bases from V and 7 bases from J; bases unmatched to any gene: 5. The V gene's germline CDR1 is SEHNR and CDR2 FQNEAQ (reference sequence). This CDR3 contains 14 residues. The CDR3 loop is CASSLRQGGNEQFF. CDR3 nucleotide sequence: TGTGCCAGCAGCTTAAGACAGGGTGGTAATGAGCAGTTCTTC.

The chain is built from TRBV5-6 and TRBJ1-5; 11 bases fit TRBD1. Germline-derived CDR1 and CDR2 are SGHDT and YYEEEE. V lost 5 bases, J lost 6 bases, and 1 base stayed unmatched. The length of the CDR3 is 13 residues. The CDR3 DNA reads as TGTGCCAGCAGTGGGACAGGGGGTCAGCCCCAGCATTTT. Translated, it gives CASSGTGGQPQHF.

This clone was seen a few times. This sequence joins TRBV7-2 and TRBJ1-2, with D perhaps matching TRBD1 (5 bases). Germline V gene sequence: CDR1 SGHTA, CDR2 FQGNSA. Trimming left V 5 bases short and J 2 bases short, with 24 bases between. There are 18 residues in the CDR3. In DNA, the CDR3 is TGTGCCAGCAGCCCCCGACTTAAGACAGCAGAATCAAACTATGGCTACACCTTC. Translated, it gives CASSPRLKTAESNYGYTF.

The CDR3 loop is CASSQDSRGNQPQHF. CDR3 in DNA: TGCGCCAGCAGCCAAGATAGTAGGGGGAATCAGCCCCAGCATTTT. The J gene is TRBJ1-5, the V gene TRBV4-3; tentative D call: TRBD1 (6 bases). V lost 0 bases to trimming and J lost 4 bases, with 10 bases between them. This CDR3 is built from 15 residues. Germline loops: CDR1 LGHNA, CDR2 YSLEER.

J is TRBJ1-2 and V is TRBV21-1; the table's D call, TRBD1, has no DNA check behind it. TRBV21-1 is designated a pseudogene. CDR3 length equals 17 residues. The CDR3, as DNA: TGTGCCAGCAGCAAACCCACCACAGGGTCCTGTCTTTATGGCTACACCTTC. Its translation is CASSKPTTGSCLYGYTF.

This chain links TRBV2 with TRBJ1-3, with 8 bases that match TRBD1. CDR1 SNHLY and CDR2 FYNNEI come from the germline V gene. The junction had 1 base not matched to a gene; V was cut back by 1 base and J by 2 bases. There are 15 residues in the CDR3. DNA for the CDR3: TGTGCCAGCAGTGAAGAACAGGGGGCTGGAAACACCATATATTTT. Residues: CASSEEQGAGNTIYF.

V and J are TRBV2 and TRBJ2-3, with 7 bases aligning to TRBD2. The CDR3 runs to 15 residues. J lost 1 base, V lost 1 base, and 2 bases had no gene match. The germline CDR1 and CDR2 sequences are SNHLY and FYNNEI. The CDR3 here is CASSEGLAGTDTQYF. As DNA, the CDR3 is TGTGCCAGCAGTGAAGGGCTAGCGGGCACAGATACGCAGTATTTT.

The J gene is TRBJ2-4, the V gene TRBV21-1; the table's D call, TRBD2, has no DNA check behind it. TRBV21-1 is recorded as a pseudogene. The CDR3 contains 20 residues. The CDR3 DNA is TGTGCCAGCAGCAAAGGTCCGGGACTAGCGGGCCCCTTAGCCAAAAACATTCAGTACTTC. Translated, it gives CASSKGPGLAGPLAKNIQYF.

The CDR3 spells CASSQGLARTYNEQFF. The CDR3 bases are TGCGCCAGCAGCCAAGGTCTAGCTCGGACCTACAATGAGCAGTTCTTC. The chain is built from TRBV4-3 and TRBJ2-1; D is possibly TRBD2 (5 bases). V was clipped by 1 base and J by 2 bases, with 12 bases between them. The CDR3 extends over 16 amino acids. Per germline, CDR1 LGHNA and CDR2 YSLEER.

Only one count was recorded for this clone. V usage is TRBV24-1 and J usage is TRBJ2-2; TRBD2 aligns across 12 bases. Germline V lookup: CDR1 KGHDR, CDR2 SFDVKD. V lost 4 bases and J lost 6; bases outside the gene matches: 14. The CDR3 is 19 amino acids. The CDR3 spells CATSDSGLAGSSMAGELFF. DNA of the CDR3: TGTGCCACCAGTGACTCTGGACTAGCGGGATCTAGTATGGCCGGGGAGCTGTTTTTT.

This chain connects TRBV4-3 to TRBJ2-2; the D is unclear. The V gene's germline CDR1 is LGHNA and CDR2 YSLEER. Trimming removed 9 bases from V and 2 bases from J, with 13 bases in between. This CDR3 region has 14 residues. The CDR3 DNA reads TGCGCCAGAGTAGTCCCCCCCAACACCGGGGAGCTGTTTTTT. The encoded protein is CARVVPPNTGELFF.